Below are 17 T cell receptor beta chains sequenced from a single sample in a study of spatial heterogeneity in lung cancer. Time point: sample taken at primary tumor resection. One entry per CDR3 protein, called by TCRdb with MiXCR from the 5' RACE reads. The sample holds more than 80,000 distinct CDR3 sequences, roughly 12% seen once. The sequences come from PBMCs, collected at surgery. These receptors were collected from a male donor with early-stage non-small cell lung cancer.

This clonotype was recorded at least ten times. The V and J genes are TRBV7-8 and TRBJ2-5; TRBD1 agrees at 11 bases. The germline V gene has CDR1 SGHVS and CDR2 FQNEAQ. CDR3 length equals 16 residues. The V segment lost 3 bases and the J segment 5 bases; nucleotides outside the gene matches: 8. CDR3 in amino acids: CASSFLRTGGLETQYF. The CDR3 coding sequence is TGTGCCAGCAGCTTCCTCCGGACAGGGGGCCTGGAGACCCAGTACTTC. The full variable domain, with the rest looked up from reference TRBV7-8 and TRBJ2-5, is GAGVSQSPRYKVAKRGQDVALRCDPISGHVSLFWYQQALGQGPEFLTYFQNEAQLDKSGLPSDRFFAERPEGSVSTLKIQRTQQEDSAVYLCASSFLRTGGLETQYFGPGTRLLVL.

Only a few counts were recorded for this clonotype. The rearrangement links TRBV5-5 to TRBJ2-2; 9 bases match TRBD1. With 10 bases clipped from V and 3 bases from J, the junction kept 4 bases outside the gene matches. The CDR3 has 13 amino acids. CDR1 and CDR2 from the germline V gene are SGHKS and YYEKEE (reference sequence). This chain's CDR3 is CAGGQGDTGELFF. The CDR3 DNA reads as TGTGCCGGGGGACAGGGCGACACCGGGGAGCTGTTTTTT.

V gene TRBV18 combines with J gene TRBJ2-7; a weak D match, TRBD1 (6 bases). The germline CDR1 and CDR2 sequences are KGHSH and LQKENI. Trimming removed 2 bases from V and 6 bases from J, with 11 bases in between. The CDR3 totals 13 residues. The CDR3 region has the DNA TGTGCCAGCTCACCAGAACAGGGAGCCGAGCAGTACTTC. Protein product: CASSPEQGAEQYF. Supplemented by reference TRBV18 and TRBJ2-7, the full variable domain reads NAGVMQNPRHLVRRRGQEARLRCSPMKGHSHVYWYRQLPEEGLKFMVYLQKENIIDESGMPKERFSAEFPKEGPSILRIQQVVRGDSAAYFCASSPEQGAEQYFGPGTRLTVT.

This clonotype was seen only a few times. This rearrangement joins TRBV12-3 or TRBV12-4 to TRBJ2-7; 13 bases are a match to TRBD2. With 4 bases clipped from V and 5 bases from J, the junction kept 5 bases outside the gene matches. This CDR3 has 15 residues. Written as DNA, the CDR3 is TGTGCCAGCAGTTGGACTAGCGGGAGTCCGGACGAGCAGTACTTC. It codes for CASSWTSGSPDEQYF.

CDR3 residues: CASSLNGNYGYTF. The CDR3 bases are TGTGCCAGCAGTTTAAACGGGAACTATGGCTACACCTTC. This chain joins TRBV2 and TRBJ1-2; D remains ambiguous. Trimming took off 5 bases at V and 2 bases at J, with 9 bases between the two ends. CDR1 SNHLY and CDR2 FYNNEI come from the germline V gene. This CDR3 has 13 residues.

This clonotype was counted a few times. CDR3 coding DNA: TGTGCCAGCAGTTTGGCAGGGGAGGGAGGCATTCAGTACTTC. It codes for CASSLAGEGGIQYF. The rearrangement uses TRBV27 and TRBJ2-4, with TRBD2 as a possible D gene (7 bases). The CDR3 has 14 residues. The V and J ends lost 3 bases and 9 bases respectively, with 15 bases between them. The germline CDR1 and CDR2 sequences are MNHEY and SMNVEV (reference sequence).

This clonotype was counted a few times. The chain uses TRBV5-1 and TRBJ1-1; maybe TRBD1 (5 bases). Germline CDR1 reads SGHRS; CDR2 reads YFSETQ. The CDR3 is 12 amino acids. V was shortened by 3 bases and J by 5 bases, with 8 bases between the two germline ends. The CDR3 sequence is CASSWDGTEAFF. The CDR3 DNA follows: TGCGCCAGCAGCTGGGACGGTACTGAAGCTTTCTTT.

A few counts support this clonotype. V and J are TRBV6-5 and TRBJ2-3, with TRBD1 matching over 11 bases. V shed 6 bases, J shed 5 bases, and the junction held 7 bases outside the gene matches. The CDR3 covers 15 residues. The germline CDR1 and CDR2 sequences are MNHEY and SVGAGI. CDR3 residues: CASRSPGQGVDTQYF. The CDR3 DNA is TGTGCCAGCAGATCACCGGGACAGGGGGTAGATACGCAGTATTTT.

This clonotype has more than one count but fewer than ten. This chain joins TRBV15 and TRBJ2-1, with TRBD2 as a possible D gene (5 bases). The CDR3 consists of 14 residues. V lost 5 bases and J 8 bases, leaving 16 bases between the germline ends. Germline V gene sequence: CDR1 LNHNV, CDR2 YYDKDF (reference sequence). The CDR3 sequence is CATSAPGRADEQFF. CDR3 sequence (DNA): TGTGCCACCAGCGCCCCGGGAAGAGCCGATGAGCAGTTCTTC.

The chain links TRBV2 to TRBJ2-7; D is ambiguous. Germline lookup yields CDR1 SNHLY and CDR2 FYNNEI. The CDR3 contains 12 residues. V lost 4 bases, J lost 7 bases, and 11 bases lay in between. CDR3 sequence reads: CASSVGTSEQYF. DNA for the CDR3: TGTGCCAGCAGTGTAGGCACATCGGAGCAGTACTTC. The variable domain in full, completed from reference TRBV2 and TRBJ2-7, reads EPEVTQTPSHQVTQMGQEVILRCVPISNHLYFYWYRQILGQKVEFLVSFYNNEISEKSEIFDDQFSVERPDGSNFTLKIRSTKLEDSAMYFCASSVGTSEQYFGPGTRLTVT.

This clonotype has a handful of counts. The chain employs TRBV7-9 and TRBJ2-1, with D maybe TRBD2 (5 bases). Germline lookup yields CDR1 SEHNR and CDR2 FQNEAQ (reference sequence). CDR3 size: 13 residues. CDR3 residues: CASVGDSYNEQFF. CDR3 bases: TGTGCGAGCGTCGGGGACTCCTACAATGAGCAGTTCTTC.

The rearrangement joins TRBV7-2 to TRBJ1-5; TRBD1 aligns across 8 bases. Germline loops: CDR1 SGHTA, CDR2 FQGNSA. Trimming removed 5 bases from V and 2 bases from J; junction bases left unmatched: 8. There are 16 residues in the CDR3. CDR3 DNA: TGTGCCAGCAGCGTATCAGGGGGCGCCGGCAATCAGCCCCAGCATTTT. Its translation is CASSVSGGAGNQPQHF.

V and J are TRBV20-1 and TRBJ2-6; D not certain. Between the trimmed V and J ends, which lost 7 bases and 0 bases, there was a span of 4 bases. This CDR3 region has 12 residues. Per germline, CDR1 DFQATT and CDR2 SNEGSKA (reference sequence). The CDR3 sequence: CSVGSGANVLTF. In nucleotides, the CDR3 is TGCAGTGTTGGCTCTGGGGCCAACGTCCTGACTTTC.

The chain joins TRBV20-1 to TRBJ2-7; 7 positions agree with TRBD1. Per germline, CDR1 DFQATT and CDR2 SNEGSKA (reference sequence). V gave up 4 bases and J gave up 0 bases; unmatched junction bases: 6. The CDR3 is 14 amino acids. CDR3 amino acids: CSANRDRVSYEQYF. The CDR3 DNA reads TGCAGTGCTAACCGGGACAGAGTCTCCTACGAGCAGTACTTC.

The chain uses TRBV7-2 and TRBJ1-1; no definite D call. V was trimmed by 2 bases and J by 6 bases, leaving 13 bases between them. Germline V gene data show CDR1 as SGHTA and CDR2 as FQGNSA. The CDR3 runs 14 residues. The CDR3 protein is CASSLIPPAAEAFF. CDR3 nucleotides: TGTGCCAGCAGCTTAATACCTCCGGCGGCTGAAGCTTTCTTT.

V gene TRBV3-2 combines with J gene TRBJ2-2; TRBD2 is taken as the D call from the table, unchecked against the DNA. TRBV3-2 is given as a pseudogene. The CDR3 spans 16 residues. CDR3 sequence reads: CASSRGIAGGLGELFF. The CDR3 DNA sequence: TGTGCCAGCAGCCGAGGGATAGCGGGGGGACTCGGGGAGCTGTTTTTT.

Only a few counts were recorded for this clonotype. The chain carries TRBV12-3 or TRBV12-4 and TRBJ2-2, with unresolved D. V was clipped by 8 bases and J by 0 bases, with 13 bases between them. The CDR3 extends over 15 amino acids. CDR3 DNA: TGTGCCAGCTCCCCCAACAATGCGAACACCGGGGAGCTGTTTTTT. Translating it yields CASSPNNANTGELFF.